This is a list of T cell receptor beta chains from one sample in a study of regulatory T cells in long-lasting Graves disease. TCRdb re-analysed the multiplex PCR reads in MiXCR, keeping a single row per CDR3 protein. The sample shows 450,000 or so distinct CDR3 sequences, less than 25% of them seen only once. The sequences come from peripheral blood mononuclear cells (PBMCs), collected when the disease was refractory, from a patient treated with antithyroid drugs. These receptor sequences come from a female donor with Graves disease. Both conserved end residues are part of each CDR3. The D gene is left open where the match is weak. A clone size is listed for some rows: how often the clone was seen (once, few, many), or a class if it is expanded.

abundance	d_gene	v_gene	j_gene	CDR3nt	CDR3aa
NA	NA	TRBV5-1	TRBJ1-2	TGCGCCAGCAGCTTGGTTGTGGACCCGACAAATGGCTACACCTTC	CASSLVVDPTNGYTF
few	TRBD2	TRBV7-8	TRBJ2-5	TGTGCCAGCAGCTCATTTCCGGAAGATAGGGCTAGCGGGAAAGAGACCCAGTACTTC	CASSSFPEDRASGKETQYF
many	NA	TRBV28	TRBJ2-2	TGTGCCAGCGGGCCCCCCTTTGGTAGAACCGGGGAGCTGTTTTTT	CASGPPFGRTGELFF
NA	NA	TRBV7-8	TRBJ2-7	TGTGCCAGCAGCAAACTCTCAGGGAGCACCTACGAGCAGTACTTC	CASSKLSGSTYEQYF
many	NA	TRBV5-1	TRBJ1-1	TGCGCCAGCAGCTGGGGGAGTTCTAACACTGAAGCTTTCTTT	CASSWGSSNTEAFF
NA	NA	TRBV10-2	TRBJ2-3	TGCGCCAGCAGCCACGGGTGGGGTTCTAGCACAGATACGCAGTATTTT	CASSHGWGSSTDTQYF
many	NA	TRBV30	TRBJ1-4	TGTGCCTGGAGTGTACAGGCAGGATTAGGTGAAAAACTGTTTTTT	CAWSVQAGLGEKLFF
NA	NA	TRBV9	TRBJ1-2	TGTGCCAGCAGCCTCGAAGGGACGAGCAGGGGCTCCTATGGCTACACCTTC	CASSLEGTSRGSYGYTF
many	NA	TRBV12-3/TRBV12-4	TRBJ1-1	TGTGCCAGCAGTTTTAGGCCAGGGGAAAGTCGGGGCACTGAAGCTTTCTTT	CASSFRPGESRGTEAFF
many	NA	TRBV6-5	TRBJ2-5	TGTGCCAGCAGTTACTCGATGTGGGGAGCAGGGGAGACCCAGTACTTC	CASSYSMWGAGETQYF
many	NA	TRBV19	TRBJ1-2	TGTGCCAGTAGGTGGATTTCATCTCACTATGGCTACACCTTC	CASRWISSHYGYTF
few	TRBD1	TRBV5-1	TRBJ2-1	TGCGCCAGCAGCTTGGGACAGGGGAATGAGCAGTTCTTC	CASSLGQGNEQFF
NA	TRBD2	TRBV5-1	TRBJ2-2	TGCGCCAGCAGCTTACTAGCGGGAATGGCCGGGGAGCTGTTTTTT	CASSLLAGMAGELFF
few	NA	TRBV29-1	TRBJ2-2	TGCAGCGTTGACGGCAAGTTGGCAGGGGAGCTGTTTTTT	CSVDGKLAGELFF
many	TRBD2	TRBV6-2/TRBV6-3	TRBJ2-5	TGTGCCAGCAGTTACTCGGTCTGGGGAGCGGGGCAACAAGAGACCCAGTACTTC	CASSYSVWGAGQQETQYF
many	NA	TRBV6-1	TRBJ2-5	TGTGCCAGCAGAAAAGGGATAGAAGAGACCCAGTACTTC	CASRKGIEETQYF
many	TRBD1	TRBV6-1	TRBJ1-1	TGTGCCAGCAGTCGCCAGATTCCGCGACAGGGGACAAACACTGAAGCTTTCTTT	CASSRQIPRQGTNTEAFF
many	NA	TRBV7-3	TRBJ1-1	TGTGCCAGCAGCTTAGGGTACTCGTCGGCTGAAGCTTTCTTT	CASSLGYSSAEAFF
many	NA	TRBV28	TRBJ2-5	TGTGCCAGCACTGCCGGCAGCAACCTTGAAGAGACCCAGTACTTC	CASTAGSNLEETQYF
few	NA	TRBV12-3/TRBV12-4	TRBJ2-1	TGTGCCAGCAGTTCCCCCCCCTACAATGAGCAGTTCTTC	CASSSPPYNEQFF
NA	NA	TRBV10-1	TRBJ2-7	TGCGCCAGCAAGAAAGGCGAGCAGTACTTC	CASKKGEQYF
NA	NA	TRBV7-2	TRBJ2-1	TGTGCCAGCAGCTCCCCCTATAATTCCTACAATGAGCAGTTCTTC	CASSSPYNSYNEQFF
many	NA	TRBV2	TRBJ1-2	TGTGCCAGCAGTGAAGCGCTGGGGGTGTTTAACTATGGCTACACCTTC	CASSEALGVFNYGYTF
NA	NA	TRBV6-1	TRBJ2-2	TGTGCCAGCAGGGTAGGGGCTCGAAACACCGGGGAGCTGTTTTTT	CASRVGARNTGELFF
many	NA	TRBV28	TRBJ2-7	TGTGCCAGCAGTACACCCCAGGAAGGGTCCTCCTACGAGCAGTACTTC	CASSTPQEGSSYEQYF
many	NA	TRBV28	TRBJ1-5	TGTGCCAGCAGTTTAGAACAGGGTCCTTGGCAGCCCCAGCATTTT	CASSLEQGPWQPQHF